Below, 9 T cell receptor beta chains from the same sample are listed, as sequenced in a study of T cell responses to AZD1222 COVID-19 vaccine. TCRdb's copy holds only in-frame clones and misses some; the assay was immunoSEQ multiplex PCR. The sample lists roughly 100,000 clones; less than 95% were seen once. Sequencing used peripheral blood, obtained on day 0 of AZD1222 vaccination. Receptors originate from an adult in good health.

The chain employs TRBV6-2 or TRBV6-3 and TRBJ2-7; D call uncertain. In germline, CDR1 is MNHEY, CDR2 SVGEGT. V lost 1 base and J lost 6, with 10 bases in between. The CDR3 runs 13 residues. The CDR3 region has the DNA TGTGCCAGCAGTTACTTTAGGGAAGCCGAGCAGTACTTC. Amino acids: CASSYFREAEQYF.

The chain uses TRBV23-1 and TRBJ2-7; D might be TRBD1 or TRBD2, each matching 5 bases. TRBV23-1 is an ORF, and what it does is uncertain. V was clipped by 4 bases and J by 2 bases, with 18 bases between them. CDR3 length: 16 residues. Here the CDR3 reads CASSPGMRGKTYEQYF. CDR3 coding DNA: TGCGCCAGCAGTCCGGGGATGAGGGGCAAGACCTACGAGCAGTACTTC.

The chain is built from TRBV15 and TRBJ1-2; TRBD1 agrees at 8 bases. This CDR3 comprises 16 residues. In germline, CDR1 is LNHNV, CDR2 YYDKDF (reference sequence). The trim removed 0 bases at V and 6 bases at J, leaving 9 bases unmatched. The CDR3 bases are TGTGCCACCAGCAGAGATCGAGGTGGGACAGGTCATGGCTACACCTTC. Its translation is CATSRDRGGTGHGYTF.

This chain uses TRBV2 with TRBJ2-7; the D gene is possibly TRBD1 (6 bases). The ends were cut back, 7 bases at V and 3 bases at J, with 16 bases in the middle. The CDR3 has 14 residues. Germline assignment: CDR1 SNHLY and CDR2 FYNNEI. The CDR3 DNA reads as TGTGCCAGCAAGCCGGACAGAGGAGGCTACGAGCAGTACTTC. It specifies CASKPDRGGYEQYF.

This clone was seen once. This rearrangement joins TRBV6-2 or TRBV6-3 to TRBJ2-5, with 10 positions matching TRBD1. The ends lost 5 bases at V and 5 bases at J; junction bases unmatched: 2. Germline CDR1 MNHEY, CDR2 SVGEGT. The CDR3 has 13 residues. The CDR3 loop is CASSRTGGETQYF. The CDR3 DNA sequence: TGTGCCAGCAGTAGGACAGGGGGGGAGACCCAGTACTTC.

For the CDR3, the DNA is TGTGCCAGCAGTACGGGACCTGAAAAACTGTTTTTT. This gives the protein CASSTGPEKLFF. The V call is TRBV12-3 or TRBV12-4, the J call TRBJ1-4; possible D gene TRBD1, 5 bases. This CDR3 comprises 12 residues. The germline V and J ends were trimmed by 5 bases and 7 bases, with 8 bases remaining between them.

V gene TRBV24-1 combines with J gene TRBJ2-2, with 9 nucleotides matching TRBD1. Unmatched junction bases numbered 5, after V lost 9 bases and J lost 4 bases. The CDR3 is 14 residues long. Germline V CDR1 and CDR2: KGHDR, SFDVKD. This CDR3 is CATGRQGGTGELFF. The CDR3 nucleotides read TGTGCCACCGGAAGACAGGGGGGCACCGGGGAGCTGTTTTTT.

CDR3 nucleotide sequence: TGTGCCAGTACCAGAGGGTCCGGGGCTCAGCCCCAGCATTTT. It specifies CASTRGSGAQPQHF. J is TRBJ1-5 and V is TRBV19; maybe TRBD1 (5 bases). Trimming took 7 bases from V and 6 from J, leaving 16 bases between them. The CDR3 has 14 residues. Germline CDR1 LNHDA, CDR2 SQIVND (reference sequence).

This clone was recorded once. This chain's CDR3 is CASSLTIARNTEAFF. Written as DNA, the CDR3 is TGTGCCAGCAGCTTAACTATCGCGAGGAACACTGAAGCTTTCTTT. The chain recombines TRBV7-9 with TRBJ1-1, with D unclear. The CDR3 extends over 15 amino acids. The germline CDR1 and CDR2 sequences are SEHNR and FQNEAQ (reference sequence). Trimming took 2 bases from V and 1 from J, leaving 11 bases between them.